This T cell receptor (beta chain) was found in a study of a mutant IDH1 vaccine in newly diagnosed glioma. Study overall: Commencement of vaccination occurred 4-6 weeks following radiotherapy alone, or concurrently with temozolomide cycles.

V was clipped by 7 bases and J by 1 base, with 14 bases between them. The CDR3 extends over 13 amino acids. The germline gives CDR1 SQVTM, CDR2 ANQGSEA. Time point indicated: week 47, end of study. The content of each vaccine dose was 300 ug of mutant IDH1 20-mer peptide, and topical imiquimod accompanied it. Weeks 1, 3, 5, 7, 11, 15, 19 and 23 were when patients received their eight vaccinations. Donors had new WHO grade 3 or 4 IDH1-mutant, ATRX-lost astrocytomas. Comment on this clone: Its antigen is still unknown.

The data were produced by immunoSEQ multiplex PCR, yet TCRdb's version contains in-frame clones alone and is incomplete. The sample lists approximately 100,000 clones, around 92% occurring once. Sequences were derived from PBMCs, sampled from a glioma patient whose treatment included an IDH1 peptide vaccine. This rearrangement joins TRBV29-1 to TRBJ2-7; D is undetermined. The source is a woman aged 50 to 65 with glioma. The CDR3 loop is CSGKDTSSYEQYF. The DNA of the CDR3 is TGCAGCGGAAAAGACACAAGTTCCTACGAGCAGTACTTC.